This note documents a single T cell receptor (beta chain) sequence. These data are taken from a study of blood T cell repertoires in COVID-19. Study information: Samples representing acute and convalescent COVID-19 were sourced from the United States, Italy and Spain.

Germline V gene sequence: CDR1 KGHSH, CDR2 LQKENI. CDR3 length: 15 amino acids. V was clipped by 0 bases and J by 2 bases; unmatched bases: 2. Using immunoSEQ multiplex PCR, the repertoire was profiled, and TCRdb retains in-frame clones only, with some absent. This table holds 210,000 or so clones, 70% to 90% found once. The rearrangement joins TRBV18 to TRBJ2-3, with TRBD1 matching over 7 bases. The clonotype was recovered from a woman aged 40 to 50 with acute or convalescent COVID-19. Sequenced material: peripheral blood. CDR3: CASSPPGQNTDTQYF. CDR3 sequence (DNA): TGTGCCAGCTCACCACCGGGACAGAACACAGATACGCAGTATTTT.